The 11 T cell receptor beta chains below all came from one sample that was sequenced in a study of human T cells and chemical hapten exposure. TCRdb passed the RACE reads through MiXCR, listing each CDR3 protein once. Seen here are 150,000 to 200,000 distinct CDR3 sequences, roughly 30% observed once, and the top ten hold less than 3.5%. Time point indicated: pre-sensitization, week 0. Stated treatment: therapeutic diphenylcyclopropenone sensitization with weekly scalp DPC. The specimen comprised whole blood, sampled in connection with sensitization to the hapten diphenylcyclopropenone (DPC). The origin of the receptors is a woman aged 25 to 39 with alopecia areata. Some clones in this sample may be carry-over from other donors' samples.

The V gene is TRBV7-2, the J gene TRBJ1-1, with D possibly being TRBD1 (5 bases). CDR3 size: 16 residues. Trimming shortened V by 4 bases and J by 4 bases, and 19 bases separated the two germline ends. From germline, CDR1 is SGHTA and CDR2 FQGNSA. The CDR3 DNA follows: TGTGCCAGCAGCTCCGATTGGAGGGGAATTGGCACTGAAGCTTTCTTT. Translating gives CASSSDWRGIGTEAFF. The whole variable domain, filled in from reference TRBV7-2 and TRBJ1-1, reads GAGVSQSPSNKVTEKGKDVELRCDPISGHTALYWYRQSLGQGLEFLIYFQGNSAPDKSGLPSDRFSAERTGGSVSTLTIQRTQQEDSAVYLCASSSDWRGIGTEAFFGQGTRLTVV.

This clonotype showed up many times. The CDR3 nucleotides read TGTGCCGCCAACCCCCCCGGGACAGGGAGGTACGAGCAGTACTTC. Protein: CAANPPGTGRYEQYF. The chain joins TRBV28 to TRBJ2-7; 9 bases fit TRBD1. Trimming at V came to 11 bases and at J to 4 bases, leaving 15 bases not matched to a gene. The CDR3 has 15 residues. The germline V gene encodes CDR1 MDHEN and CDR2 SYDVKM.

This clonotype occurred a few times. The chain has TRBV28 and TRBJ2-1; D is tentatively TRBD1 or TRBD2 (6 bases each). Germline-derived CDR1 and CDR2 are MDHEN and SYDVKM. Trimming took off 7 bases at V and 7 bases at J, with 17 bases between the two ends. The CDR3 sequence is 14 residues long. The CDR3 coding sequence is TGTGCCAGCAACAAGGGGGGCGCAGGGAATGAGCAGTTCTTC. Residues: CASNKGGAGNEQFF.

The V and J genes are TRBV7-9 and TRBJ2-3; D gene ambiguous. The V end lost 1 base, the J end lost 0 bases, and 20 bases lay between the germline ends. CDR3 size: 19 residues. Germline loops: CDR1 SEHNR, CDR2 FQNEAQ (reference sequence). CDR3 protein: CASSLESPRGLTSTDTQYF. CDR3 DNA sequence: TGTGCCAGCAGCTTAGAGAGTCCCAGAGGCTTGACTAGCACAGATACGCAGTATTTT.

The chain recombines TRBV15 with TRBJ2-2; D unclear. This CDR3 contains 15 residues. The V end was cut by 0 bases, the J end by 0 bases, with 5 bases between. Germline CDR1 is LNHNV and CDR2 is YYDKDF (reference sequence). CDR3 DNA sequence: TGTGCCACCAGCAGAGAGAAAGCGAACACCGGGGAGCTGTTTTTT. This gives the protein CATSREKANTGELFF.

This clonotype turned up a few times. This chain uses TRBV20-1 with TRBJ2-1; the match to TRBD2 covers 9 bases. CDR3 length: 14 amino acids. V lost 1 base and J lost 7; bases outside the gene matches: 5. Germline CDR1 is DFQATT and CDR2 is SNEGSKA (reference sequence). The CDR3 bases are TGCAGTGCTAGAGGGGTAGCGGGAGTTAATGAGCAGTTCTTC. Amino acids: CSARGVAGVNEQFF.

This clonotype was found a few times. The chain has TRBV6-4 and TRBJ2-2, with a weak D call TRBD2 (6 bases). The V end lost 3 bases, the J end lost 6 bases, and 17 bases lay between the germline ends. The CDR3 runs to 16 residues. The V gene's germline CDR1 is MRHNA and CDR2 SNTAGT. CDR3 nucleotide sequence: TGTGCCAGCAGTGAGACTTGGGCTAGCGATCCCGGGGAGCTGTTTTTT. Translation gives CASSETWASDPGELFF.

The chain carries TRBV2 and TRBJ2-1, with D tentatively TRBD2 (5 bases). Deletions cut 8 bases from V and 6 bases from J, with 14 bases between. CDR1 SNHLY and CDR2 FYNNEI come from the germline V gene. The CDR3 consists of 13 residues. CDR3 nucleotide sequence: TGTGCCAGCGGGATACATGGAGGCAATGAGCAGTTCTTC. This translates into CASGIHGGNEQFF.

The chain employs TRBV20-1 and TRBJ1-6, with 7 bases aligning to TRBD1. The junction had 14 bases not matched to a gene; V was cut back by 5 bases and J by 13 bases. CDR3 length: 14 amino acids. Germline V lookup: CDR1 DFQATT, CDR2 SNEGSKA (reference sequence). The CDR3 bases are TGCAGTGCTCGGGTAGACAGGGCCCTGTGGCCCCTCCACTTT. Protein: CSARVDRALWPLHF.

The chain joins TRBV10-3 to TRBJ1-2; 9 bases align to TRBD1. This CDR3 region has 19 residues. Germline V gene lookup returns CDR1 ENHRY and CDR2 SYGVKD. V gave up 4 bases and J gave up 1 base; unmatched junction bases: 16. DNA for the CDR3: TGTGCCATCAGTGGGGGACAGGGCCGAACCCCCCGTTATAACTATGGCTACACCTTC. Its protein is CAISGGQGRTPRYNYGYTF.

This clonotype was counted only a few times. In nucleotides, the CDR3 is TGTGCCAGCAGCGCGAGTTCCATGAACACTGAAGCTTTCTTT. Its protein product is CASSASSMNTEAFF. The chain recombines TRBV9 with TRBJ1-1; D ambiguous. The CDR3 covers 14 residues. Trimming cost V 3 bases and J 0 bases, with 9 bases left between them. Germline CDR1 and CDR2: SGDLS and YYNGEE.